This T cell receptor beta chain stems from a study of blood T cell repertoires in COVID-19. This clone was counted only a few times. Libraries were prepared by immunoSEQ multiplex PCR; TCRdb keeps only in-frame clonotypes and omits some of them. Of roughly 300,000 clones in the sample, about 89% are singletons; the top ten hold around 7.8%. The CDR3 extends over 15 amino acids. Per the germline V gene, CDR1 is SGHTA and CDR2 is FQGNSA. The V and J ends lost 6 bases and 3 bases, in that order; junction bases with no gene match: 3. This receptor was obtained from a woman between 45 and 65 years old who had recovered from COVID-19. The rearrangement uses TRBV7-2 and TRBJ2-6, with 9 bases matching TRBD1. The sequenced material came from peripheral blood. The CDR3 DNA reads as TGTGCCAGCAGACAGGGGGCGCATGGGGCCAACGTCCTGACTTTC. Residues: CASRQGAHGANVLTF.